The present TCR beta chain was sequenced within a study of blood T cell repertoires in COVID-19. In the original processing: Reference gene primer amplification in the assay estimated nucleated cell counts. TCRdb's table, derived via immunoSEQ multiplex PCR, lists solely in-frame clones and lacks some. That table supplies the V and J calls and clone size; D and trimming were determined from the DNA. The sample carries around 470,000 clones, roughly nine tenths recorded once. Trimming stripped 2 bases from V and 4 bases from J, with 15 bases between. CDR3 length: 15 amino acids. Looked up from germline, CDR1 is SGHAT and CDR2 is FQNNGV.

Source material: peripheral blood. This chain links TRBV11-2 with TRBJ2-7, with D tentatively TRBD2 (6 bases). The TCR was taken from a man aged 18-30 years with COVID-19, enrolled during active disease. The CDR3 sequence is CASSLSGGVGYEQYF. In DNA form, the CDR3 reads TGTGCCAGCAGCTTAAGTGGAGGGGTGGGTTACGAGCAGTACTTC. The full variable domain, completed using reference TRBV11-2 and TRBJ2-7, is EAGVAQSPRYKIIEKRQSVAFWCNPISGHATLYWYQQILGQGPKLLIQFQNNGVVDDSQLPKDRFSAERLKGVDSTLKIQPAKLEDSAVYLCASSLSGGVGYEQYFGPGTRLTVT.